The present T cell receptor (beta chain) was sequenced within a study of T cells in Graves' hyperthyroidism and ophthalmopathy. Germline CDR1 is MGHDK and CDR2 is SYGVNS. The CDR3 sequence is 14 residues long. Trimming stripped 3 bases from V and 8 bases from J, with 16 bases between. TCR beta CDR3 regions were amplified from RNA transcripts. The study used the HTBI primer set for a first-round RT-PCR of the TCR CDR3. TCRdb independently ran MiXCR on the multiplex PCR reads; one entry per CDR3 protein. Found here are roughly 500,000 distinct CDR3 sequences, 46% of them singletons; the top ten hold 44%.

The chain has TRBV25-1 and TRBJ1-2, with no clear D. The sequence derives from an adult woman with Graves' disease, either hyperthyroidism or ophthalmopathy (not recorded which). Sample: peripheral blood or thyroid tissue (not recorded which). Written as DNA, the CDR3 is TGTGCCAGCAGTGATCAGACGAGAAATTCCGGCTACACCTTC. Protein product: CASSDQTRNSGYTF.